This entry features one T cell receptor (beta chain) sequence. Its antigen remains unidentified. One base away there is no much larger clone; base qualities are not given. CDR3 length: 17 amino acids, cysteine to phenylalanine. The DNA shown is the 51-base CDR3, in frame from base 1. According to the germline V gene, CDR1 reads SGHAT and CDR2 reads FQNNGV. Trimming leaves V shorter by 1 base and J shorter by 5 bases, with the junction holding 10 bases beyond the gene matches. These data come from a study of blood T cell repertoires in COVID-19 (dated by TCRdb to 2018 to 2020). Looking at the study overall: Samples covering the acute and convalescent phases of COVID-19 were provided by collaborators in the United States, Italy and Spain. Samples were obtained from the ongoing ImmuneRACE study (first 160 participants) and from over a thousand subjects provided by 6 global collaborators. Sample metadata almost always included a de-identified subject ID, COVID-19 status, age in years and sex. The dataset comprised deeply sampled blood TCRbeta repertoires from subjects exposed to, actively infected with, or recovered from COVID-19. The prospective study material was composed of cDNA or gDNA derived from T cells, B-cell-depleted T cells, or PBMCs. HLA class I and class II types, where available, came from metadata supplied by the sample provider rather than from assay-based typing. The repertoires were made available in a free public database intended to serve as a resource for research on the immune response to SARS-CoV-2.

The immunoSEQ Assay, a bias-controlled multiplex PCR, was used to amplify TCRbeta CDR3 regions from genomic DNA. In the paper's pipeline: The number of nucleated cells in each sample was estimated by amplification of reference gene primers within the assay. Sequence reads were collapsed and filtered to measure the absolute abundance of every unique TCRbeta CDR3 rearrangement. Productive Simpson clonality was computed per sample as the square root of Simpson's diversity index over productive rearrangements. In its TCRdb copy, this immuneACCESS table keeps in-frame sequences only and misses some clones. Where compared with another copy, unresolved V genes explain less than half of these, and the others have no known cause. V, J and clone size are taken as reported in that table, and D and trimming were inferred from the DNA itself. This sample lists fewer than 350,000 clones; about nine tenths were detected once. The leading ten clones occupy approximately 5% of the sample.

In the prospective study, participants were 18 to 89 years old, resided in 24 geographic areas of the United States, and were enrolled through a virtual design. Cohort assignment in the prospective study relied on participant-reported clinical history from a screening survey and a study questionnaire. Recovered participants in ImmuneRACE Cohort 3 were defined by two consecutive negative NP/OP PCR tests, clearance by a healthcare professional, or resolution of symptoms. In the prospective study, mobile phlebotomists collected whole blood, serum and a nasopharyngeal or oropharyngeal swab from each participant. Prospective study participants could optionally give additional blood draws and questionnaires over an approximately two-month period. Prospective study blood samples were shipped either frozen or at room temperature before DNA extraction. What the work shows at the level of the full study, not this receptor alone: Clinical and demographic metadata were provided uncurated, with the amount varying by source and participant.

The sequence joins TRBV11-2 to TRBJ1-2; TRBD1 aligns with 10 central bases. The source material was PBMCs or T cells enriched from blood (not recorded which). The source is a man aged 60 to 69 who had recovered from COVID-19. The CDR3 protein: CASSLGPRQGAGYGYTF. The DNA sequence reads TGTGCCAGCAGCTTAGGGCCGAGACAGGGGGCAGGGTATGGCTACACCTTC.